This T cell receptor beta chain was obtained from a study of blood T cell repertoires in COVID-19. Using immunoSEQ multiplex PCR, the repertoire was profiled, and TCRdb retains in-frame clones only, with some absent. The profile covers approximately 84,000 clones, with 83% appearing a single time and 25% to 35% taken by the ten largest. This CDR3 contains 15 residues. Germline-derived CDR1 and CDR2 are MDHEN and SYDVKM. V lost 6 bases and J 6 bases, leaving 18 bases between the germline ends. The chain combines TRBV28 with TRBJ2-1, with a possible D match to TRBD1 (8 bases). The sample comprised peripheral blood. The clonotype was recovered from a woman older than 75 with acute or convalescent COVID-19. CDR3 in amino acids: CASSRGSDRGNEQFF. In DNA form, the CDR3 reads TGTGCCAGCAGCCGCGGGAGTGACAGGGGCAATGAGCAGTTCTTC.